This T cell receptor (beta chain) was sequenced in a study of CD8+CD57+ T cells in acquired aplastic anemia. Study-wide background: Mean yield of DNA from sorted CD4+ and CD8+ cells was approximately 3 ug.

Study-level points and caveats: Patients shared twenty-nine CD8+ CDR3 sequences with controls.

About this clonotype itself: Its specificity is not known.

Genomic DNA provided the template from which TCR beta VDJ and CDR3 profiles were obtained. MiXCR, run by TCRdb on the reads, gives a single entry per CDR3 protein. Of 40,000 to 50,000 distinct CDR3 sequences in the sample, around 73% were seen once. CDR1 is SGHDN, CDR2 FVKESK, per germline. V was pared by 3 bases and J by 10 bases, with 12 bases between. The CDR3 totals 12 residues. This chain uses TRBV14 with TRBJ1-1; D is ambiguous. This clonotype originated in a human donor in good health, serving as a control. Sequencing input: sorted CD4+, CD8+, or CD8+CD57+ T cells (not recorded which) from PBMCs. CDR3 coding DNA: TGTGCCAGCAGCCAGCGCTGGGAGGGAGCTTTCTTT. As protein: CASSQRWEGAFF.